These 4 T cell receptor beta chains originate from one sample sequenced in a study of blood T cell repertoires in COVID-19. Using immunoSEQ multiplex PCR, the repertoire was profiled, and TCRdb retains in-frame clones only, with some absent. This table holds 120,000 to 150,000 clones, around 80% found once. Sequences were obtained from peripheral blood. Receptors originate from a man aged 55 to 70 with acute or convalescent COVID-19.

The V call is TRBV15, the J call TRBJ1-2; no firm D call. This CDR3 region has 16 residues. Germline CDR1 LNHNV, CDR2 YYDKDF (reference sequence). Trimming cost V 0 bases and J 8 bases, with 19 bases left between them. The DNA for the CDR3 is TGTGCCACCAGCAGAGATTTCGCACAGCCCCCCTCCGGCTACACCTTC. Encoded protein: CATSRDFAQPPSGYTF.

The rearrangement links TRBV7-2 to TRBJ2-7; TRBD1 agrees at 10 bases. With V trimmed by 3 bases and J by 1 base, 6 bases remained unmatched. The CDR3 is 16 residues long. Looked up from germline, CDR1 is SGHTA and CDR2 is FQGNSA. The CDR3 sequence is CASSFFLGQGSYEQYF. Here the CDR3 DNA reads TGTGCCAGCAGCTTCTTCCTGGGACAGGGGTCCTACGAGCAGTACTTC.

The chain is built from TRBV4-3 and TRBJ2-2; 7 bases are a match to TRBD2. Trimming cost V 4 bases and J 0 bases; bases outside gene matches: 5. This CDR3 is 16 amino acids long. In germline, CDR1 is LGHNA, CDR2 YSLEER. The CDR3 here is CASSPLGTTNTGELFF. The CDR3 DNA follows: TGCGCCAGCAGCCCCCTGGGGACTACGAACACCGGGGAGCTGTTTTTT.

This clone was observed many times. The V gene is TRBV6-1, the J gene TRBJ2-1; TRBD2 matches at 14 bases. The CDR3 extends over 17 amino acids. V dropped 1 base and J dropped 8; count of bases not matched to a gene: 7. Germline V CDR1 and CDR2: MNHNS, SASEGT. The CDR3 DNA follows: TGTGCCAGCAGTGAAGGAAGACTAGCGGGAGGGATCCATGAGCAGTTCTTC. Translating gives CASSEGRLAGGIHEQFF.